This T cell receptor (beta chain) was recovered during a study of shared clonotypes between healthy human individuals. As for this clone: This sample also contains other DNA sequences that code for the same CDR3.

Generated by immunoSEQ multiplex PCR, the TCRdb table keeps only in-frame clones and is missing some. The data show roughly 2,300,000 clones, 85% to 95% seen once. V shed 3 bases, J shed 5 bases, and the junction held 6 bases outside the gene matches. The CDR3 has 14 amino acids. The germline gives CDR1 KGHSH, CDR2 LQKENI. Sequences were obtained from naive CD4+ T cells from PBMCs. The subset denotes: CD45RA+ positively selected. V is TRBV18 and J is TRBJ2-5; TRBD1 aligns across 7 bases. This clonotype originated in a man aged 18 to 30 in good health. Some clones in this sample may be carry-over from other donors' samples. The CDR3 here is CASSPPTGRETQYF. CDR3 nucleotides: TGTGCCAGCTCACCCCCGACAGGGCGTGAGACCCAGTACTTC.